This is a list of T cell receptor beta chains from one sample in a study of T cell repertoires in cytomegalovirus infection. One entry per CDR3 protein results from TCRdb running MiXCR on the reads. The sample has 310,000 or so distinct CDR3 sequences; 20% to 30% are singletons. Sequencing used PBMCs. These receptor sequences come from a human donor in good health (CMV status not recorded). Some clones in this sample may be carry-over from other donors' samples. The CDR3 runs from the conserved cysteine through the conserved F or W. The D gene is left open where the match is weak. Clone sizes are given selectively: once, few, many, or a class where the clone is expanded.

v_gene	abundance	j_gene	d_gene	CDR3nt	CDR3aa
TRBV7-3	.	TRBJ1-2	TRBD1	TGTGCCAGCAGCTTAAACAGGGGCGCCTATGGCTACACCTTC	CASSLNRGAYGYTF
TRBV11-2	.	TRBJ2-7	.	TGTGCCAGCAGCTTAGATAAGGGGCTCCCCTACGAGCAGTACTTC	CASSLDKGLPYEQYF
TRBV20-1	many	TRBJ2-7	TRBD1	TGCAGTGCTAGACCCACTATAGGACAGGGGGCAGTTTACGAGCAGTACTTC	CSARPTIGQGAVYEQYF
TRBV5-3	.	TRBJ1-2	TRBD1	TGTGCCAGCAGCCCGGGACAGGACACTAACTATGGCTACACCTTC	CASSPGQDTNYGYTF
TRBV11-2	.	TRBJ2-1	TRBD2	TGTGCCAGCAGCTTATTGGCTAGCGGGGAGTTCGATGAGCAGTTCTTC	CASSLLASGEFDEQFF
TRBV10-3	.	TRBJ1-5	TRBD1	TGTGCCATCAGTGGAACAGGGGTTCAGCCCCAGCATTTT	CAISGTGVQPQHF
TRBV7-2	many	TRBJ2-7	.	TGTGCCAGCAACTTAGGGCTAGAGGGGGAGCAGTACTTC	CASNLGLEGEQYF
TRBV12-3/TRBV12-4	few	TRBJ1-1	TRBD1	TGTGCCAGCAGTCCGGGACAGGGACTCATGAACACTGAAGCTTTCTTT	CASSPGQGLMNTEAFF
TRBV7-2	many	TRBJ1-1	.	TGTGCCAGCAGCACTCAACAGAAGTCAGAAGCTTTCTTT	CASSTQQKSEAFF
TRBV7-2	many	TRBJ1-3	.	TGTGCCAGCAGCCCTACCCAAAACACCATATATTTT	CASSPTQNTIYF
TRBV12-3/TRBV12-4	many	TRBJ2-7	TRBD1	TGTGCCAGCAGTTTAGGGGGACAGGGAGTTGGCGAGCAGTACTTC	CASSLGGQGVGEQYF
TRBV20-1	.	TRBJ2-5	TRBD1	TGCAGTGCTAGTGCACTCGGGACAGCCCAAGAGACCCAGTACTTC	CSASALGTAQETQYF
TRBV20-1	few	TRBJ2-1	TRBD2	TGCAGTGCTAGAGACACCCGAAGAGCGGGAGTAGCTTCTGAGCAGTTCTTC	CSARDTRRAGVASEQFF
TRBV28	few	TRBJ1-5	.	TGTGCCAGCAGCCAGGGGATGGGTCAGCCCCAGCATTTT	CASSQGMGQPQHF
TRBV7-2	many	TRBJ1-1	.	TGTGCCAGCAGCTTAGGCGCCACTGAAGCTTTCTTT	CASSLGATEAFF
TRBV7-2	many	TRBJ2-4	TRBD1	TGTGCCAGCAGTCGACAGGGGGGAAACATTCAGTACTTC	CASSRQGGNIQYF
TRBV20-1	few	TRBJ2-5	.	TGCAGTGCTAGAGTCCAGGGGCGGAAGGAGACCCAGTACTTC	CSARVQGRKETQYF
TRBV12-3/TRBV12-4	.	TRBJ1-1	.	TGTGCCAGCAGTTCGGGACTCTTGAACACTGAAGCTTTCTTT	CASSSGLLNTEAFF
TRBV28	.	TRBJ1-4	TRBD1	TGTGCCAGCAGTTCCGGACAGGGTAGTAATGAAAAACTGTTTTTT	CASSSGQGSNEKLFF
TRBV3-1	once	TRBJ2-3	TRBD1	TGTGCCAGCAGCCAAAACGACAGGGAGTCAGATACGCAGTATTTT	CASSQNDRESDTQYF
TRBV7-3	.	TRBJ2-7	.	TGTGCCAGCAGCTTAGGTGCAGCGAGCTCCTACGAGCAGTACTTC	CASSLGAASSYEQYF
TRBV9	few	TRBJ2-7	.	TGTGCCAGCAGCGACGGATTACCGGGACGCGGAAGGGACGAGCAGTACTTC	CASSDGLPGRGRDEQYF
TRBV11-3	many	TRBJ2-1	.	TGTGCCAGCAGCCCCCGTGACCGTGACAATGAGCAGTTCTTC	CASSPRDRDNEQFF
TRBV28	.	TRBJ2-2	.	TGTGCCAGCACCCCCGGGGAGGTCACCGGGGAGCTGTTTTTT	CASTPGEVTGELFF
TRBV7-2	.	TRBJ2-7	.	TGTGCCAGCAGCTTCGACCCGGAGGTCTACGAGCAGTACTTC	CASSFDPEVYEQYF
TRBV3-1	.	TRBJ1-2	.	TGTGCCAGCAGCCCCACGAAGGGGAGCTATGGCTACACCTTC	CASSPTKGSYGYTF
TRBV28	few	TRBJ1-5	.	TGTGCCAGCAGTTTAAGGACGCAAATGGTCCAGCATTTT	CASSLRTQMVQHF
TRBV15	.	TRBJ2-5	.	TGTGCCACCAGCAGCCTTAAGCAAGAGACCCAGTACTTC	CATSSLKQETQYF
TRBV25-1	few	TRBJ2-2	.	TGTGCCAGCAGTGAATTTGGGCCAGGGCGGCGCACCGGGGAGCTGTTTTTT	CASSEFGPGRRTGELFF
TRBV7-8	few	TRBJ1-2	.	TGTGCCAGCAGCTTAGATCGGGGTCGAGGCTACACCTTC	CASSLDRGRGYTF
TRBV20-1	.	TRBJ2-6	.	TGCAGTGCTAGGATGGTCATAGGGGCCAACGTCCTGACTTTC	CSARMVIGANVLTF
TRBV29-1	.	TRBJ2-3	.	TGCAGCGTTGAACTCGGGACTCCTACAGATACGCAGTATTTT	CSVELGTPTDTQYF
TRBV28	few	TRBJ2-2	.	TGTGCCAGCGACACCCCCGCTAGCACCGGGGAGCTGTTTTTT	CASDTPASTGELFF
TRBV20-1	few	TRBJ2-2	TRBD2	TGCAGTGCTAGACGGACTAGCGTCACCGGGGAGCTGTTTTTT	CSARRTSVTGELFF
TRBV6-1	few	TRBJ2-7	.	TGTGCCAGCAGGGACCCTCCTTCCGAGCAGTACTTC	CASRDPPSEQYF
TRBV7-2	many	TRBJ2-1	TRBD2	TGTGCCAGCAGCCCCGGACTAGCGGGAGGCGCGTTCGATGAGCAGTTCTTC	CASSPGLAGGAFDEQFF
TRBV20-1	few	TRBJ2-3	TRBD2	TGCAGTGCTCCAGATACCCTAGCGGGAGGTCCAGATACGCAGTATTTT	CSAPDTLAGGPDTQYF
TRBV7-8	few	TRBJ2-7	.	TGTGCCAGCAGCTTGGGTAGGATGAGAGAGCAGTACTTC	CASSLGRMREQYF
TRBV28	.	TRBJ1-6	.	TGTGCCAGCAGTTTGACACGGTCCTCGAGGTCACCCCTCCACTTT	CASSLTRSSRSPLHF
TRBV7-4	few	TRBJ2-3	TRBD1	TGTGCCAGCAGCCTCGAGGGACAGGGATGGGCAGATACGCAGTATTTT	CASSLEGQGWADTQYF
TRBV15	few	TRBJ2-7	TRBD2	TGTGCCACCAGCGAGAGCGGGGGGGCCTACGAGCAGTACTTC	CATSESGGAYEQYF